Described below is a single T cell receptor (beta chain) sequence and its context. The treatment here: some 20 received Ad26.COV2.S at low or high dose, single or two shots; about 5 received placebo; per-sample allocation not given. Specimens were obtained on day 63 following the first vaccine or placebo injection. Donation was by an adult aged 18-55 years who was in Boston. What was given as vaccine was an Ad26 vector encoding Wuhan-strain SARS-CoV-2 spike. The record originates from a study of Ad26.COV2.S vaccination and SARS-CoV-2 variants. The length of the CDR3 is 14 residues. Germline V gives CDR1 MDHEN, CDR2 SYDVKM. Between the trimmed V and J ends, which lost 4 bases and 4 bases, there was a span of 13 bases. Clones were sequenced by immunoSEQ multiplex PCR, and TCRdb holds only the in-frame ones, with some missing. The data show roughly 400,000 clones, about nine tenths seen once.

The source material was peripheral blood, sampled in a trial of Ad26.COV2.S vaccine versus placebo. The clonotype comes from a person aged 18 to 59 who received the Ad26.COV2.S COVID-19 vaccine or a placebo. This rearrangement joins TRBV28 to TRBJ2-5; possibly TRBD1 for D (7 bases). The CDR3 is CASSYRGGRETQYF. In DNA form, the CDR3 reads TGTGCCAGCAGTTACAGGGGAGGTAGAGAGACCCAGTACTTC.